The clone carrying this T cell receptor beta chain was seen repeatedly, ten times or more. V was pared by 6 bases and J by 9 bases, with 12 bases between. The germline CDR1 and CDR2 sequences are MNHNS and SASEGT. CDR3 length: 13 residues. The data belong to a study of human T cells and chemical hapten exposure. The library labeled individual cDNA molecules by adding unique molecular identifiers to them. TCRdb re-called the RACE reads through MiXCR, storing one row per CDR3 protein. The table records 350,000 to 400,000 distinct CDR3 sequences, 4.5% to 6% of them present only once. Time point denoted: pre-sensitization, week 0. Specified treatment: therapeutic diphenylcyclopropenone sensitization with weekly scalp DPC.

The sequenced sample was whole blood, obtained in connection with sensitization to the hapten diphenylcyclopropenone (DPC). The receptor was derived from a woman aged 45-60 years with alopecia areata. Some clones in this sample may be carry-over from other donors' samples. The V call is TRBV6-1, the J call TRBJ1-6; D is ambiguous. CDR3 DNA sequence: TGTGCCAGCAGCGCTGCGAAGGCTTCACCCCTCCACTTT. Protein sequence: CASSAAKASPLHF.